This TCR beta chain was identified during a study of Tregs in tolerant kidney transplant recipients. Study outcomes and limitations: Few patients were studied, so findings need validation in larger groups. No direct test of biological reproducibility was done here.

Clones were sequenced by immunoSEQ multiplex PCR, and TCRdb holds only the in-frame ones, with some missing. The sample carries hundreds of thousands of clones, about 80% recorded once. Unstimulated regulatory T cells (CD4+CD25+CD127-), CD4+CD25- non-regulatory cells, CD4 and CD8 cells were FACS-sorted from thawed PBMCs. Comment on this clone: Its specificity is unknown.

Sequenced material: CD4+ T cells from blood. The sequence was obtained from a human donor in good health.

In DNA form, the CDR3 reads TGTGCCAGCAGCCTTCAGGAGCAAACCCAGGAGCAGTACTTC. As protein: CASSLQEQTQEQYF. This chain uses TRBV21-1 with TRBJ2-5. TRBV21-1 constitutes a pseudogene. The CDR3 has 14 amino acids.